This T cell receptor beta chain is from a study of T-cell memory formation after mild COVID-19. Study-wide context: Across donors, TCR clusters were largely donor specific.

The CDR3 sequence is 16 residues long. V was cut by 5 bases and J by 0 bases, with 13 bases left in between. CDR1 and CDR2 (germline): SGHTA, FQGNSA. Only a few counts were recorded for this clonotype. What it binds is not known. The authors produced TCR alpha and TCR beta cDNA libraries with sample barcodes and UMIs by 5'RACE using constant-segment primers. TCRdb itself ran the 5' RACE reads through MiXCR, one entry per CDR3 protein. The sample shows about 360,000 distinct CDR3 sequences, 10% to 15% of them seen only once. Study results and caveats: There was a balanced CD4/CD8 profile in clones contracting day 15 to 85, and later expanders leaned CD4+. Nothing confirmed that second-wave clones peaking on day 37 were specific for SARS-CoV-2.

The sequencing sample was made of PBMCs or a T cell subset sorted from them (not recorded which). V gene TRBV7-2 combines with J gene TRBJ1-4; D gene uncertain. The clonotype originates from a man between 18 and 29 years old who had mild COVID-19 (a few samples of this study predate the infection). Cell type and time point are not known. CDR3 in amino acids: CASSATVVATNEKLFF. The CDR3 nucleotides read TGTGCCAGCAGCGCAACAGTAGTTGCAACTAATGAAAAACTGTTTTTT.